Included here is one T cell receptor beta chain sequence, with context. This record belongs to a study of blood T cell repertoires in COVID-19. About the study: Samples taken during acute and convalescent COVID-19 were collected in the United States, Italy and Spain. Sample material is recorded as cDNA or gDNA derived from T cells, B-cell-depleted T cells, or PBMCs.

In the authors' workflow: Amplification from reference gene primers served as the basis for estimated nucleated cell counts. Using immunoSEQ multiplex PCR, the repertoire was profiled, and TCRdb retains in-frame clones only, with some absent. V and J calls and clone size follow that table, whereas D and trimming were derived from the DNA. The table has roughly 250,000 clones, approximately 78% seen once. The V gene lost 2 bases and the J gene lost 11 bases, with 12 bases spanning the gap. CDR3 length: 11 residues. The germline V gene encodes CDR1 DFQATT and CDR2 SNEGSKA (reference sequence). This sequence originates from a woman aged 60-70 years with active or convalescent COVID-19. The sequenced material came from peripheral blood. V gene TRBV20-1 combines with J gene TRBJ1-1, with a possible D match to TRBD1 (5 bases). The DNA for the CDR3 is TGCAGTGCTAGATATGGGGCGGGGGCTTTCTTT. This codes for CSARYGAGAFF.